This TCR beta chain appears in the sequencing data of a study of blood T cells in healthy people across ages. Study-wide points: A roughly linear age-dependent decrease characterized TCR beta diversity per million T cells.

Individuals who donated were healthy Caucasians from Russia aged roughly 6 to 100. They isolated at least 6 million PBMCs from each sample. A second roughly 6 to 12 cycle PCR used barcoded and J-beta primers. Each sample provided no less than 2.5 million CDR3-containing paired-end reads. TCRdb fed the 5' RACE reads into MiXCR, producing one record per CDR3 protein. The sample has approximately 1.5 million distinct CDR3 sequences; roughly 32% are singletons. There are a few counts of this clonotype. Its target is not known. This CDR3 has 14 amino acids. From germline, CDR1 is SGHRS and CDR2 YFSETQ. Trimming pared 5 bases from V and 6 bases from J, leaving 17 bases between.

The chain joins TRBV5-1 to TRBJ1-1; D is possibly TRBD1 (6 bases). This receptor was identified in a woman in her twenties or thirties in good health. The sequenced sample was blood. The CDR3 spells CASSFGQTYAEAFF. The DNA of the CDR3 is TGCGCCAGCAGTTTTGGACAGACCTACGCTGAAGCTTTCTTT.